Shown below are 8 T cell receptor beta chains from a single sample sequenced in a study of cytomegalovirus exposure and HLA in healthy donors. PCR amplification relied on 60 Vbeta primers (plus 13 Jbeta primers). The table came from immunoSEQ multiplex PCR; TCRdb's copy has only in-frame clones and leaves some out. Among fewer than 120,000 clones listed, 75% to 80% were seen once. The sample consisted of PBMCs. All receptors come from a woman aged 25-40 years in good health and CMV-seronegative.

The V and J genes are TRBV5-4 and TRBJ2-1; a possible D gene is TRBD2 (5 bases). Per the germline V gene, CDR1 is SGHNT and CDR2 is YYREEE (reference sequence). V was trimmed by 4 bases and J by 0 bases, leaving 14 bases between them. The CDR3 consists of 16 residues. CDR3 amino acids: CASSKSGVSSYNEQFF. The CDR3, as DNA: TGTGCCAGCAGCAAGTCCGGGGTGAGCTCCTACAATGAGCAGTTCTTC. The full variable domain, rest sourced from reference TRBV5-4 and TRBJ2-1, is ETGVTQSPTHLIKTRGQQVTLRCSSQSGHNTVSWYQQALGQGPQFIFQYYREEENGRGNFPPRFSGLQFPNYSSELNVNALELDDSALYLCASSKSGVSSYNEQFFGPGTRLTVL.

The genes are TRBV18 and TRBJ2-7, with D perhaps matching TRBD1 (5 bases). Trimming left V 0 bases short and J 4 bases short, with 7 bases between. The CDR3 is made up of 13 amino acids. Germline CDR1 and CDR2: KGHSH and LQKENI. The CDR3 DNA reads TGTGCCAGCTCACCACCTGGGGCTTACGAGCAGTACTTC. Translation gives CASSPPGAYEQYF. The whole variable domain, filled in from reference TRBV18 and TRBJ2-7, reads NAGVMQNPRHLVRRRGQEARLRCSPMKGHSHVYWYRQLPEEGLKFMVYLQKENIIDESGMPKERFSAEFPKEGPSILRIQQVVRGDSAAYFCASSPPGAYEQYFGPGTRLTVT.

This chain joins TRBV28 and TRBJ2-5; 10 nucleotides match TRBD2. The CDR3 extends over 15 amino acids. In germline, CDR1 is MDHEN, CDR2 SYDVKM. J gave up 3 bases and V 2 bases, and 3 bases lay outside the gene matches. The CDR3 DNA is TGTGCCAGCAGTTTACGCGGACTAGCGGAAGAGACCCAGTACTTC. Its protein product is CASSLRGLAEETQYF. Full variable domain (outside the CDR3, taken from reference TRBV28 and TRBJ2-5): DVKVTQSSRYLVKRTGEKVFLECVQDMDHENMFWYRQDPGLGLRLIYFSYDVKMKEKGDIPEGYSVSREKKERFSLILESASTNQTSMYLCASSLRGLAEETQYFGPGTRLLVL.

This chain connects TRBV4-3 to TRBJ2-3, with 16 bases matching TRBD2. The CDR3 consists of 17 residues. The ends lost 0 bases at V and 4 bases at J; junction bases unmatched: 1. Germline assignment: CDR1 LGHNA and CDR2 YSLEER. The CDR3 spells CASSQEGLAGGPDTQYF. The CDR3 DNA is TGCGCCAGCAGCCAAGAGGGACTAGCGGGAGGGCCAGATACGCAGTATTTT.

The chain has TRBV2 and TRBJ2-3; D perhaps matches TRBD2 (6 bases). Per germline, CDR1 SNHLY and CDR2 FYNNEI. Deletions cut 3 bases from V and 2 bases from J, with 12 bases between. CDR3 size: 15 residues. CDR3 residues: CASSERGLDTDTQYF. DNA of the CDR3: TGTGCCAGCAGTGAGCGGGGTCTAGACACAGATACGCAGTATTTT.

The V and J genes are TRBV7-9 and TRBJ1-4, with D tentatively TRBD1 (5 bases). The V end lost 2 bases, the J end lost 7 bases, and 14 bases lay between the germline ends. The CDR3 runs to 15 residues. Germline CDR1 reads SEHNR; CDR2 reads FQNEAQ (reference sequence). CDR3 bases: TGTGCCAGCAGCTTAAACCCAGGGAGGGGTGAAAAACTGTTTTTT. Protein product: CASSLNPGRGEKLFF.

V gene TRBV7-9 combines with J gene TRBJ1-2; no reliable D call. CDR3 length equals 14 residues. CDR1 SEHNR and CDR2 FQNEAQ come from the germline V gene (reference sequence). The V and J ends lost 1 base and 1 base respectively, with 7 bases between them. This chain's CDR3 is CASSLEQINYGYTF. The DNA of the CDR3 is TGTGCCAGCAGCTTAGAACAGATTAACTATGGCTACACCTTC.

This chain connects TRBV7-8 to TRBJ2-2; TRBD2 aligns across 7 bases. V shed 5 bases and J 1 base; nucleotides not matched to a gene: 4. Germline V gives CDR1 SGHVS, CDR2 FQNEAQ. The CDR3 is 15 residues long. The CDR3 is CASSPRTRNTGELFF. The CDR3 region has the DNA TGTGCCAGCAGCCCCCGGACTAGGAACACCGGGGAGCTGTTTTTT.